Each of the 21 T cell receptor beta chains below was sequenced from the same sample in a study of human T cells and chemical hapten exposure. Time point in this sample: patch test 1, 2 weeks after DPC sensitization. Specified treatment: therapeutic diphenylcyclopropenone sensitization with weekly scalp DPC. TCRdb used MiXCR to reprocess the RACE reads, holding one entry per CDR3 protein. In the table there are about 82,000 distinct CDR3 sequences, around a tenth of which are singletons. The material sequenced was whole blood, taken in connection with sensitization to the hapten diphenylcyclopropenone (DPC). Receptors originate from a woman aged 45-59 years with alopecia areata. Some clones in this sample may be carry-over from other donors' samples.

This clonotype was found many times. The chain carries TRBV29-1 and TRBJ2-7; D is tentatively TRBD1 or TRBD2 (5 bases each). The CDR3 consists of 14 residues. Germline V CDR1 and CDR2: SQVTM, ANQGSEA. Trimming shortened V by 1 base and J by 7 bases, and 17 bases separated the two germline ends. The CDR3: CSVEAPGTYPEQYF. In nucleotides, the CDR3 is TGCAGCGTTGAAGCCCCGGGGACCTACCCGGAGCAGTACTTC.

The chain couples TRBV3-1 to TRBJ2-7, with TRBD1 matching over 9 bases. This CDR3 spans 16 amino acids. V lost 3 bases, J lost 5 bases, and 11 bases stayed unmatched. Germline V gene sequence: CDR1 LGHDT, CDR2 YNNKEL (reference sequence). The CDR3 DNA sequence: TGTGCCAGCAGCCAGGGACCCGGGACAGGGTTTAACGAGCAGTACTTC. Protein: CASSQGPGTGFNEQYF.

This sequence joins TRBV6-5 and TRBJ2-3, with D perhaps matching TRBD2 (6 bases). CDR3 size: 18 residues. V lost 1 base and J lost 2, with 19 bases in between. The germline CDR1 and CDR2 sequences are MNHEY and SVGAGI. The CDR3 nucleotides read TGTGCCAGCAGTTACTGGGACCCTACTAGCAGTCTCACAGATACGCAGTATTTT. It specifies CASSYWDPTSSLTDTQYF.

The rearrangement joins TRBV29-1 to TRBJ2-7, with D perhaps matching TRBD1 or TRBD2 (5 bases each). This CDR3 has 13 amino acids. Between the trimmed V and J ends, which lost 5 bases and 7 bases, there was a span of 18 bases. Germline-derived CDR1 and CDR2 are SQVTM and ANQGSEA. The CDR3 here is CSVKPDGAREQYF. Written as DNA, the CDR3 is TGCAGCGTTAAGCCAGACGGGGCGAGGGAGCAGTACTTC.

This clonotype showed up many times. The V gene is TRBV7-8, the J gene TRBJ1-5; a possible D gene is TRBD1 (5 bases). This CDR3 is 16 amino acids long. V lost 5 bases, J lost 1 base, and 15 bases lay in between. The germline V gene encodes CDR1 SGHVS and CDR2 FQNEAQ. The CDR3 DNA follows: TGTGCCAGCAGCCCGCGGTGGGGCCTGAGCAATCAGCCCCAGCATTTT. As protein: CASSPRWGLSNQPQHF.

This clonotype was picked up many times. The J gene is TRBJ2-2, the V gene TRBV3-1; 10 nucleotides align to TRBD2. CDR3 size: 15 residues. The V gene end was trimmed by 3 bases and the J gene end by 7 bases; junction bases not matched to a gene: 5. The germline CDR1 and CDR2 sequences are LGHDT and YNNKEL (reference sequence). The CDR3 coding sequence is TGTGCCAGCAGCCAGACCCTAGCGGGAGTCGGGGAGCTGTTTTTT. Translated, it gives CASSQTLAGVGELFF. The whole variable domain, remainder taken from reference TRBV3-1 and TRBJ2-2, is DTAVSQTPKYLVTQMGNDKSIKCEQNLGHDTMYWYKQDSKKFLKIMFSYNNKELIINETVPNRFSPKSPDKAHLNLHINSLELGDSAVYFCASSQTLAGVGELFFGEGSRLTVL.

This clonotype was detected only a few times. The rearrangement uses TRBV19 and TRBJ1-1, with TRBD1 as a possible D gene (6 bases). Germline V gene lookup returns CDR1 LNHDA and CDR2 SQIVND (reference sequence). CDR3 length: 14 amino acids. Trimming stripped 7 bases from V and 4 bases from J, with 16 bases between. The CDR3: CASKGQITSTEAFF. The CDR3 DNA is TGTGCCAGTAAAGGACAGATTACTTCCACTGAAGCTTTCTTT.

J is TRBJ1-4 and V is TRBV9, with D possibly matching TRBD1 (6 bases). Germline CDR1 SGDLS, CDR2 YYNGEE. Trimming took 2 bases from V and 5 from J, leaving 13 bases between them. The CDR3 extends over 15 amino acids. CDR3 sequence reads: CASSVTGTQNEKLFF. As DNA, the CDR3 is TGTGCCAGCAGCGTGACCGGGACACAGAATGAAAAACTGTTTTTT.

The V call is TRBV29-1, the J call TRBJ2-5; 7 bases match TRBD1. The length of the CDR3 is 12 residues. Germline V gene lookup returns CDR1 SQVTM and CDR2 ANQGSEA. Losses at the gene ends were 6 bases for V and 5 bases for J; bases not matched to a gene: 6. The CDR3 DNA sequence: TGCAGCGTATCGACAGGGTCGGAGACCCAGTACTTC. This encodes CSVSTGSETQYF.

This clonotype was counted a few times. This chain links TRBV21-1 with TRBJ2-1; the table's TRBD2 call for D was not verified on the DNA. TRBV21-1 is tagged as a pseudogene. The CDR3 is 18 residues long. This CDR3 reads CASSKGYPGLAGADEQFF. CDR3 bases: TGTGCCAGCAGCAAAGGCTACCCGGGACTAGCGGGAGCGGATGAGCAGTTCTTC.

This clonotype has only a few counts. CDR3: CASTPWGVQPQHF. The CDR3 DNA reads TGTGCCAGCACCCCGTGGGGGGTACAGCCCCAGCATTTT. This chain connects TRBV6-2 or TRBV6-3 to TRBJ1-5; a weak D match, TRBD1 (5 bases). The CDR3 length is 13 residues. The V and J ends lost 7 bases and 7 bases respectively, with 14 bases between them. Germline CDR1 and CDR2: MNHEY and SVGEGT.

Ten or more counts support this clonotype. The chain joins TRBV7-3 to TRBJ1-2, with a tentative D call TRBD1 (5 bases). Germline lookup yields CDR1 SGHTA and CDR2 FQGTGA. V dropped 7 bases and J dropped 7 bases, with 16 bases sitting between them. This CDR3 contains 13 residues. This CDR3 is CASTPSPGLGYTF. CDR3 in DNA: TGTGCCAGCACACCAAGTCCAGGGCTTGGCTACACCTTC.

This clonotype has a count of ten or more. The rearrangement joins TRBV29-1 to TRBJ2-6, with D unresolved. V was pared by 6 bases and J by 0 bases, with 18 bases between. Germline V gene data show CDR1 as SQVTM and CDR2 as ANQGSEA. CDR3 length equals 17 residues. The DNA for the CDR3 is TGCAGCGTAGTTGTGGCCCTAGAAGGCTCTGGGGCCAACGTCCTGACTTTC. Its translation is CSVVVALEGSGANVLTF.

The CDR3 region is CASSPQGAFTEAFF. In DNA form, the CDR3 reads TGTGCCAGCAGCCCTCAGGGGGCATTCACTGAAGCTTTCTTT. The chain links TRBV9 to TRBJ1-1; 8 bases fit TRBD1. Germline CDR1 is SGDLS and CDR2 is YYNGEE. The CDR3 is made up of 14 amino acids. Trimming removed 4 bases from V and 4 bases from J; junction bases left unmatched: 6.

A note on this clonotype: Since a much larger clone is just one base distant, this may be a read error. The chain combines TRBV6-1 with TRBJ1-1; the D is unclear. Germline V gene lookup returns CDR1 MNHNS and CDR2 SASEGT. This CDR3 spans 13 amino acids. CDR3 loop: CVSSSSQNTEAFF. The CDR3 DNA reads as TGTGTCAGCAGCTCATCACAAAACACTGAAGCTTTCTTT.

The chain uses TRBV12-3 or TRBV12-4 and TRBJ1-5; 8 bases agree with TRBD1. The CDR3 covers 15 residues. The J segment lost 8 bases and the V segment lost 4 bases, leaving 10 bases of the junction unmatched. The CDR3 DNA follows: TGTGCCAGCAGTTGGGGACAGGATCGGACGGAGCCCCAGCATTTT. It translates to CASSWGQDRTEPQHF.

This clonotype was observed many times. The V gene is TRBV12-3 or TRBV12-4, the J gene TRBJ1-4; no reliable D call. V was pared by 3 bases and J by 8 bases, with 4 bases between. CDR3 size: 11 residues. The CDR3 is CASSFFEKLFF. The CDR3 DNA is TGTGCCAGCAGTTTCTTCGAAAAACTGTTTTTT.

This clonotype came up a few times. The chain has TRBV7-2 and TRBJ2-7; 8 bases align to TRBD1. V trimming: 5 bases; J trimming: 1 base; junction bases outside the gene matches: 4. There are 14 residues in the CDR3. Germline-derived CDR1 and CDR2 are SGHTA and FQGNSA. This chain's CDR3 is CASSRRQGSYEQYF. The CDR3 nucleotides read TGTGCCAGCAGCCGTAGACAGGGGTCCTACGAGCAGTACTTC.

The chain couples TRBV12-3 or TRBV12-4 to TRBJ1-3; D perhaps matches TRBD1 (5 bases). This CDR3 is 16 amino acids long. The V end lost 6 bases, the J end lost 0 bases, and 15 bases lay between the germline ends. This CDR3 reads CASSLTQGVSGNTIYF. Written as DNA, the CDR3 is TGTGCCAGCAGCCTGACCCAGGGAGTCTCTGGAAACACCATATATTTT.

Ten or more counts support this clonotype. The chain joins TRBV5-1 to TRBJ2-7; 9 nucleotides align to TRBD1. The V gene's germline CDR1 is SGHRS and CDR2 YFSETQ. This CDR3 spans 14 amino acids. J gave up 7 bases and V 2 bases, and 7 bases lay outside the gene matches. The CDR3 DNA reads TGCGCCAGCAGCTTAACCGGGACAGGGTTTGAGCAGTACTTC. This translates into CASSLTGTGFEQYF.

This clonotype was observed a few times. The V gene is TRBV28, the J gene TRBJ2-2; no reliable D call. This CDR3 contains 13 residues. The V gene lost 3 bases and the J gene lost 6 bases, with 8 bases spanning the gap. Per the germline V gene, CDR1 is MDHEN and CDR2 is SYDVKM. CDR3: CASSLSVSGELFF. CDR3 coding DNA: TGTGCCAGCAGTTTGTCAGTGTCCGGGGAGCTGTTTTTT.